This paragraph reports one TCR beta chain. CDR1 and CDR2 from the germline V gene are SGHTA and FQGNSA. This CDR3 region has 15 residues. With V trimmed by 3 bases and J by 5 bases, 6 bases remained unmatched. The data stem from a study of blood T cell repertoires in COVID-19. Profiling relied on immunoSEQ multiplex PCR, and the TCRdb table lists in-frame clones only, not all of them. The sample carries roughly 200,000 clones, approximately 78% recorded once. The sequenced sample was peripheral blood. The chain uses TRBV7-2 and TRBJ2-2; TRBD1 aligns across 7 bases. The clonotype was recovered from a woman aged 80 or over with active or convalescent COVID-19. In DNA form, the CDR3 reads TGTGCCAGCAGCTTCGACAGGGATCCTACCGGGGAGCTGTTTTTT. It encodes CASSFDRDPTGELFF.